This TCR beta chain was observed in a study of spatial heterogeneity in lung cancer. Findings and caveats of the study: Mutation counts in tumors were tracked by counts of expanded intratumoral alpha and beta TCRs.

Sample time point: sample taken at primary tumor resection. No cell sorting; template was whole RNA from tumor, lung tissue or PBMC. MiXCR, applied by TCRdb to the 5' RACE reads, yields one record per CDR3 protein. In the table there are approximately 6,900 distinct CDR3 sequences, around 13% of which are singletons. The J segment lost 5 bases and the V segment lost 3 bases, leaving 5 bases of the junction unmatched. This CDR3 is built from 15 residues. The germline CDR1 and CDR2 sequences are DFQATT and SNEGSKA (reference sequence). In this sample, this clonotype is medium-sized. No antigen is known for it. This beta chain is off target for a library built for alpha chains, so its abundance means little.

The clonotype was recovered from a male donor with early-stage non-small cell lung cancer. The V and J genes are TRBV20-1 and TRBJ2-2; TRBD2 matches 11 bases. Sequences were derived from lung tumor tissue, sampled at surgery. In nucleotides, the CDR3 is TGCAGTGCTAGTCGTAGCGGGAGGGAAACCGGGGAGCTGTTTTTT. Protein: CSASRSGRETGELFF.